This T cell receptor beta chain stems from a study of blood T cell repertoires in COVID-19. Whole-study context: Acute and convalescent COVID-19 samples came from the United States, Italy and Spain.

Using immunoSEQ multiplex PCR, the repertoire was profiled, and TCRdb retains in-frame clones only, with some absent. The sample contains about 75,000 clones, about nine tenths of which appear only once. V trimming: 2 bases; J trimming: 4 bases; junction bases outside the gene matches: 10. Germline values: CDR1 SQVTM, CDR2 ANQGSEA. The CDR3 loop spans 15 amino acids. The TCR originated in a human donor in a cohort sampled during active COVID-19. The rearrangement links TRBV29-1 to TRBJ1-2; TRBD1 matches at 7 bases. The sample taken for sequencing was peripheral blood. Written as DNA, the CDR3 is TGCAGCGTTGAACCCACACCGACAGGGAGCTATGGCTACACCTTC. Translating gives CSVEPTPTGSYGYTF. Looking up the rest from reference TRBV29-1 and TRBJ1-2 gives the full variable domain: SAVISQKPSRDICQRGTSLTIQCQVDSQVTMMFWYRQQPGQSLTLIATANQGSEATYESGFVIDKFPISRPNLTFSTLTVSNMSPEDSSIYLCSVEPTPTGSYGYTFGSGTRLTVV.